This T cell receptor beta chain was retrieved from a study of neurological immune-mediated disorders. General study findings and limits: Across subjects, expanded clones had no CDR3 amino acid sequences in common, pointing to private repertoires in all groups.

Over 170 million TCR-beta sequences from 15-18 subjects came out of each sequencing run. MiXCR, applied by TCRdb to the 5' RACE reads, yields one record per CDR3 protein. The sample shows over 55,000 distinct CDR3 sequences, 2.5% of them seen only once. CDR1 and CDR2 (germline): MGHRA, YSYEKL. The CDR3 totals 17 residues. V was clipped by 0 bases and J by 0 bases; unmatched bases: 5. This clonotype has at least ten counts. Its antigen remains unidentified. Where libraries were unsorted, they were derived from 2 million PBMCs stored at -80 degrees C. The chain links TRBV4-1 to TRBJ1-5; TRBD1 matches at 7 bases. Sequenced material: PBMCs. The TCR comes from a man in his fifties with multiple sclerosis. The CDR3 sequence is CASSQDRDSNSNQPQHF. CDR3 DNA: TGCGCCAGCAGCCAAGATAGGGACAGTAATAGCAATCAGCCCCAGCATTTT.